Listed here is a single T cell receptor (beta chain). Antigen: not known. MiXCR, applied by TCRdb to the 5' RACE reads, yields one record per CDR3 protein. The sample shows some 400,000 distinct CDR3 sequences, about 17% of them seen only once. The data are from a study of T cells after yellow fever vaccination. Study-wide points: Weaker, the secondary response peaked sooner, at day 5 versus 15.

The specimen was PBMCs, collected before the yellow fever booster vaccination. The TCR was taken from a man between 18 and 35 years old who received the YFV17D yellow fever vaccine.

CDR3 coding DNA: TGTGCCATCAGTGAGTCGGCAGAACAAGCTTATGGCTACACCTTC. As protein: CAISESAEQAYGYTF. The rearrangement links TRBV10-3 to TRBJ1-2, with D unclear. Between the trimmed V and J ends, which lost 0 bases and 5 bases, there was a span of 13 bases. The germline gives CDR1 ENHRY, CDR2 SYGVKD. This CDR3 region has 15 residues.